This T cell receptor beta chain is drawn from a study of vaccination effects on CD4 cells after COVID-19. V lost 3 bases to trimming and J lost 2 bases; unmatched junction nucleotides: 10. Per germline, CDR1 SGHRS and CDR2 YFSETQ. This CDR3 has 19 amino acids. Comment on this clone: The target antigen is unknown.

Clones were sequenced by immunoSEQ multiplex PCR, and TCRdb holds only the in-frame ones, with some missing. The data show tens of thousands of clones, roughly three quarters seen once. Sequencing followed a ViraFEST assay step that expanded antigen-specific CD4+ T cells with viral peptide pools. The authors isolated CD4+ T cells after around 9 days of culture. Participants were given two doses of BNT162b2 or mRNA-1273 vaccine. Each vaccine recipient was nucleocapsid antibody negative and had no prior SARS-CoV-2 infection. About 2 million PBMC were seeded per well and grown in the presence of about 9.5 IU/ml IL-2 and about 10 ug/ml peptides. Each culture had half its medium swapped for IL-2 medium on days 3 and 7.

V is TRBV5-1 and J is TRBJ2-5, with 16 bases aligning to TRBD2. Sequenced here: CD4+ T cells from PBMCs cultured with HCoV-OC43 spike peptides, sampled after COVID-19 vaccination. The subset: HCoV-OC43 spike overlapping peptide pool stimulation. The source is a human donor who received a COVID-19 vaccine. The CDR3 protein is CASSSLPGLAGGLQETQYF. CDR3 sequence (DNA): TGCGCCAGCAGCTCACTCCCGGGACTAGCGGGGGGGCTGCAAGAGACCCAGTACTTC. The whole variable domain, filled in from reference TRBV5-1 and TRBJ2-5, reads KAGVTQTPRYLIKTRGQQVTLSCSPISGHRSVSWYQQTPGQGLQFLFEYFSETQRNKGNFPGRFSGRQFSNSRSEMNVSTLELGDSALYLCASSSLPGLAGGLQETQYFGPGTRLLVL.